This passage covers 16 T cell receptor beta chains from one sample sequenced in a study of T cell changes during pregnancy in multiple sclerosis. The method was immunoSEQ multiplex PCR; TCRdb's version includes in-frame clones alone and lacks a portion of them. The repertoire has under 100,000 clones, 90% to 95% of them found once; the top ten carry 1.1%. This sample comprised peripheral blood, obtained in the second trimester of pregnancy. These receptors were collected from a female donor with multiple sclerosis, enrolled in a pregnancy study.

V and J are TRBV5-4 and TRBJ1-2; D possibly corresponds to TRBD1 (5 bases). Between the trimmed V and J ends, which lost 4 bases and 4 bases, there was a span of 14 bases. Germline lookup yields CDR1 SGHNT and CDR2 YYREEE (reference sequence). The CDR3 is 14 residues long. The CDR3 DNA sequence: TGTGCCAGCAGCGCGACAGTAGACTTCTATGGCTACACCTTC. Translated, it gives CASSATVDFYGYTF.

This clone was detected only once. The V and J genes are TRBV11-2 and TRBJ2-7; 12 nucleotides match TRBD1. The V gene's germline CDR1 is SGHAT and CDR2 FQNNGV. CDR3 length: 14 amino acids. V lost 4 bases to trimming and J lost 5 bases; unmatched junction nucleotides: 3. The CDR3 nucleotides read TGTGCCAGCAGCTGGGACAGGGGGCTGAACGAGCAGTACTTC. Its protein product is CASSWDRGLNEQYF.

The V call is TRBV7-9, the J call TRBJ2-7, with 10 bases that match TRBD1. The CDR3 is 17 residues long. Trimming removed 2 bases from V and 5 bases from J; junction bases left unmatched: 12. Germline lookup yields CDR1 SEHNR and CDR2 FQNEAQ (reference sequence). The CDR3 protein is CASSLPGAGTGVHEQYF. The CDR3 DNA follows: TGTGCCAGCAGCTTACCTGGAGCCGGGACAGGGGTCCACGAGCAGTACTTC.

The CDR3 DNA reads TGTGCCTGGTCGACGGGAGGGGAGCTGTTTTTT. Translated, it gives CAWSTGGELFF. The chain recombines TRBV30 with TRBJ2-2, with TRBD2 as a possible D gene (5 bases). V was clipped by 5 bases and J by 8 bases, with 9 bases between them. Germline V gene sequence: CDR1 GTSNPN, CDR2 SVGIG (reference sequence). CDR3 length: 11 amino acids.

The chain employs TRBV27 and TRBJ2-1, with a possible D match to TRBD2 (5 bases). Per the germline V gene, CDR1 is MNHEY and CDR2 is SMNVEV (reference sequence). The CDR3 contains 15 residues. Between the trimmed V and J ends, which lost 2 bases and 2 bases, there was a span of 10 bases. This chain's CDR3 is CASSLIPAAYNEQFF. The CDR3 nucleotides read TGTGCCAGCAGTTTAATCCCAGCGGCCTACAATGAGCAGTTCTTC.

This clone was found once. The chain has TRBV7-9 and TRBJ2-7, with 7 bases aligning to TRBD2. From germline, CDR1 is SEHNR and CDR2 FQNEAQ (reference sequence). This CDR3 has 15 amino acids. V dropped 3 bases and J dropped 1; count of bases not matched to a gene: 6. CDR3 residues: CASSFQRGASYEQYF. CDR3 in DNA: TGTGCCAGCAGCTTCCAGCGGGGTGCATCCTACGAGCAGTACTTC.

CDR3 loop: CASSYPGGYKAFF. CDR3 in DNA: TGTGCCAGCAGTTACCCGGGAGGGTATAAAGCTTTCTTT. V and J are TRBV6-6 and TRBJ1-1, with D unclear. The CDR3 is 13 residues long. From germline, CDR1 is MNHNY and CDR2 SVGAGI (reference sequence). With 2 bases removed from V and 9 bases from J, the gap between germline ends came to 13 bases.

The chain uses TRBV30 and TRBJ1-1; TRBD1 agrees at 8 bases. J lost 4 bases, V lost 2 bases, and 9 bases had no gene match. The CDR3 is 15 residues long. The V gene's germline CDR1 is GTSNPN and CDR2 SVGIG (reference sequence). The CDR3 reads CAWSPGGLVITEAFF. For the CDR3, the DNA is TGTGCCTGGAGTCCAGGGGGCTTGGTTATCACTGAAGCTTTCTTT. Full variable domain (rest looked up from reference TRBV30 and TRBJ1-1): SQTIHQWPATLVQPVGSPLSLECTVEGTSNPNLYWYRQAAGRGLQLLFYSVGIGQISSEVPQNLSASRPQDRQFILSSKKLLLSDSGFYLCAWSPGGLVITEAFFGQGTRLTVV.

The chain links TRBV25-1 to TRBJ2-7; 8 nucleotides align to TRBD1. The germline V gene has CDR1 MGHDK and CDR2 SYGVNS. The CDR3 is 14 amino acids. V was clipped by 3 bases and J by 5 bases; unmatched bases: 6. The CDR3 loop reads CASSEDRVGNEQYF. In nucleotides, the CDR3 is TGTGCCAGCAGTGAGGACAGGGTGGGCAACGAGCAGTACTTC.

The chain uses TRBV18 and TRBJ2-2, with TRBD1 matching over 7 bases. J lost 3 bases, V lost 3 bases, and 7 bases had no gene match. The CDR3 spans 16 residues. CDR1 is KGHSH and CDR2 is LQKENI in the germline V gene. The CDR3 DNA sequence: TGTGCCAGCTCACCTAGACAGGGAATTGACACCGGGGAGCTGTTTTTT. This translates into CASSPRQGIDTGELFF.

V usage is TRBV5-1 and J usage is TRBJ1-3, with 8 bases identical to TRBD1. Trimming at V came to 1 base and at J to 7 bases, leaving 13 bases not matched to a gene. This CDR3 contains 17 residues. Germline V gene sequence: CDR1 SGHRS, CDR2 YFSETQ. CDR3 nucleotide sequence: TGCGCCAGCAGCTTGCTATCCGGGACAGGAGCAAGGAACACCATATATTTT. Protein sequence: CASSLLSGTGARNTIYF.

V and J are TRBV10-1 and TRBJ2-2; no clear D gene. Looked up from germline, CDR1 is WNHNN and CDR2 is SYGVQD (reference sequence). The V end lost 6 bases, the J end lost 4 bases, and 9 bases lay between the germline ends. The CDR3 extends over 13 amino acids. The CDR3 DNA is TGCGCCAGCAGATCTCCTAGCACCGGGGAGCTGTTTTTT. This gives the protein CASRSPSTGELFF.

The rearrangement joins TRBV19 to TRBJ2-5; D might be TRBD2 (5 bases). V lost 5 bases to trimming and J lost 5 bases, with 12 bases between them. The CDR3 loop spans 13 amino acids. Germline V CDR1 and CDR2: LNHDA, SQIVND (reference sequence). The CDR3 DNA reads TGTGCCAGTAGTGACTACCCCGGGGAGACCCAGTACTTC. This encodes CASSDYPGETQYF.

V gene TRBV7-9 combines with J gene TRBJ1-4; TRBD1 is a possible D gene (6 bases). V was clipped by 3 bases and J by 0 bases, with 14 bases between them. This CDR3 contains 17 residues. CDR1 SEHNR and CDR2 FQNEAQ come from the germline V gene (reference sequence). Here the CDR3 reads CASSLGAGDPTNEKLFF. The CDR3 DNA reads TGTGCCAGCAGCTTGGGGGCGGGAGACCCAACTAATGAAAAACTGTTTTTT.

The chain's CDR3 is CASSENQGTEAFF. CDR3 DNA sequence: TGTGCCAGCAGCGAGAACCAGGGGACTGAAGCTTTCTTT. V gene TRBV6-5 combines with J gene TRBJ1-1; maybe TRBD1 (6 bases). The germline V gene has CDR1 MNHEY and CDR2 SVGAGI. The V gene lost 6 bases and the J gene lost 5 bases, with 13 bases spanning the gap. The CDR3 has 13 residues.

The V call is TRBV19, the J call TRBJ2-1, with D perhaps TRBD2 (6 bases). The CDR3 has 14 amino acids. Germline V gene data show CDR1 as LNHDA and CDR2 as SQIVND (reference sequence). Trimming stripped 6 bases from V and 0 bases from J, with 9 bases between. The CDR3 reads CASSTSRSYNEQFF. CDR3 in DNA: TGTGCCAGTAGCACTAGCCGCTCCTACAATGAGCAGTTCTTC. Full variable domain (outside the CDR3, taken from reference TRBV19 and TRBJ2-1): DGGITQSPKYLFRKEGQNVTLSCEQNLNHDAMYWYRQDPGQGLRLIYYSQIVNDFQKGDIAEGYSVSREKKESFPLTVTSAQKNPTAFYLCASSTSRSYNEQFFGPGTRLTVL.